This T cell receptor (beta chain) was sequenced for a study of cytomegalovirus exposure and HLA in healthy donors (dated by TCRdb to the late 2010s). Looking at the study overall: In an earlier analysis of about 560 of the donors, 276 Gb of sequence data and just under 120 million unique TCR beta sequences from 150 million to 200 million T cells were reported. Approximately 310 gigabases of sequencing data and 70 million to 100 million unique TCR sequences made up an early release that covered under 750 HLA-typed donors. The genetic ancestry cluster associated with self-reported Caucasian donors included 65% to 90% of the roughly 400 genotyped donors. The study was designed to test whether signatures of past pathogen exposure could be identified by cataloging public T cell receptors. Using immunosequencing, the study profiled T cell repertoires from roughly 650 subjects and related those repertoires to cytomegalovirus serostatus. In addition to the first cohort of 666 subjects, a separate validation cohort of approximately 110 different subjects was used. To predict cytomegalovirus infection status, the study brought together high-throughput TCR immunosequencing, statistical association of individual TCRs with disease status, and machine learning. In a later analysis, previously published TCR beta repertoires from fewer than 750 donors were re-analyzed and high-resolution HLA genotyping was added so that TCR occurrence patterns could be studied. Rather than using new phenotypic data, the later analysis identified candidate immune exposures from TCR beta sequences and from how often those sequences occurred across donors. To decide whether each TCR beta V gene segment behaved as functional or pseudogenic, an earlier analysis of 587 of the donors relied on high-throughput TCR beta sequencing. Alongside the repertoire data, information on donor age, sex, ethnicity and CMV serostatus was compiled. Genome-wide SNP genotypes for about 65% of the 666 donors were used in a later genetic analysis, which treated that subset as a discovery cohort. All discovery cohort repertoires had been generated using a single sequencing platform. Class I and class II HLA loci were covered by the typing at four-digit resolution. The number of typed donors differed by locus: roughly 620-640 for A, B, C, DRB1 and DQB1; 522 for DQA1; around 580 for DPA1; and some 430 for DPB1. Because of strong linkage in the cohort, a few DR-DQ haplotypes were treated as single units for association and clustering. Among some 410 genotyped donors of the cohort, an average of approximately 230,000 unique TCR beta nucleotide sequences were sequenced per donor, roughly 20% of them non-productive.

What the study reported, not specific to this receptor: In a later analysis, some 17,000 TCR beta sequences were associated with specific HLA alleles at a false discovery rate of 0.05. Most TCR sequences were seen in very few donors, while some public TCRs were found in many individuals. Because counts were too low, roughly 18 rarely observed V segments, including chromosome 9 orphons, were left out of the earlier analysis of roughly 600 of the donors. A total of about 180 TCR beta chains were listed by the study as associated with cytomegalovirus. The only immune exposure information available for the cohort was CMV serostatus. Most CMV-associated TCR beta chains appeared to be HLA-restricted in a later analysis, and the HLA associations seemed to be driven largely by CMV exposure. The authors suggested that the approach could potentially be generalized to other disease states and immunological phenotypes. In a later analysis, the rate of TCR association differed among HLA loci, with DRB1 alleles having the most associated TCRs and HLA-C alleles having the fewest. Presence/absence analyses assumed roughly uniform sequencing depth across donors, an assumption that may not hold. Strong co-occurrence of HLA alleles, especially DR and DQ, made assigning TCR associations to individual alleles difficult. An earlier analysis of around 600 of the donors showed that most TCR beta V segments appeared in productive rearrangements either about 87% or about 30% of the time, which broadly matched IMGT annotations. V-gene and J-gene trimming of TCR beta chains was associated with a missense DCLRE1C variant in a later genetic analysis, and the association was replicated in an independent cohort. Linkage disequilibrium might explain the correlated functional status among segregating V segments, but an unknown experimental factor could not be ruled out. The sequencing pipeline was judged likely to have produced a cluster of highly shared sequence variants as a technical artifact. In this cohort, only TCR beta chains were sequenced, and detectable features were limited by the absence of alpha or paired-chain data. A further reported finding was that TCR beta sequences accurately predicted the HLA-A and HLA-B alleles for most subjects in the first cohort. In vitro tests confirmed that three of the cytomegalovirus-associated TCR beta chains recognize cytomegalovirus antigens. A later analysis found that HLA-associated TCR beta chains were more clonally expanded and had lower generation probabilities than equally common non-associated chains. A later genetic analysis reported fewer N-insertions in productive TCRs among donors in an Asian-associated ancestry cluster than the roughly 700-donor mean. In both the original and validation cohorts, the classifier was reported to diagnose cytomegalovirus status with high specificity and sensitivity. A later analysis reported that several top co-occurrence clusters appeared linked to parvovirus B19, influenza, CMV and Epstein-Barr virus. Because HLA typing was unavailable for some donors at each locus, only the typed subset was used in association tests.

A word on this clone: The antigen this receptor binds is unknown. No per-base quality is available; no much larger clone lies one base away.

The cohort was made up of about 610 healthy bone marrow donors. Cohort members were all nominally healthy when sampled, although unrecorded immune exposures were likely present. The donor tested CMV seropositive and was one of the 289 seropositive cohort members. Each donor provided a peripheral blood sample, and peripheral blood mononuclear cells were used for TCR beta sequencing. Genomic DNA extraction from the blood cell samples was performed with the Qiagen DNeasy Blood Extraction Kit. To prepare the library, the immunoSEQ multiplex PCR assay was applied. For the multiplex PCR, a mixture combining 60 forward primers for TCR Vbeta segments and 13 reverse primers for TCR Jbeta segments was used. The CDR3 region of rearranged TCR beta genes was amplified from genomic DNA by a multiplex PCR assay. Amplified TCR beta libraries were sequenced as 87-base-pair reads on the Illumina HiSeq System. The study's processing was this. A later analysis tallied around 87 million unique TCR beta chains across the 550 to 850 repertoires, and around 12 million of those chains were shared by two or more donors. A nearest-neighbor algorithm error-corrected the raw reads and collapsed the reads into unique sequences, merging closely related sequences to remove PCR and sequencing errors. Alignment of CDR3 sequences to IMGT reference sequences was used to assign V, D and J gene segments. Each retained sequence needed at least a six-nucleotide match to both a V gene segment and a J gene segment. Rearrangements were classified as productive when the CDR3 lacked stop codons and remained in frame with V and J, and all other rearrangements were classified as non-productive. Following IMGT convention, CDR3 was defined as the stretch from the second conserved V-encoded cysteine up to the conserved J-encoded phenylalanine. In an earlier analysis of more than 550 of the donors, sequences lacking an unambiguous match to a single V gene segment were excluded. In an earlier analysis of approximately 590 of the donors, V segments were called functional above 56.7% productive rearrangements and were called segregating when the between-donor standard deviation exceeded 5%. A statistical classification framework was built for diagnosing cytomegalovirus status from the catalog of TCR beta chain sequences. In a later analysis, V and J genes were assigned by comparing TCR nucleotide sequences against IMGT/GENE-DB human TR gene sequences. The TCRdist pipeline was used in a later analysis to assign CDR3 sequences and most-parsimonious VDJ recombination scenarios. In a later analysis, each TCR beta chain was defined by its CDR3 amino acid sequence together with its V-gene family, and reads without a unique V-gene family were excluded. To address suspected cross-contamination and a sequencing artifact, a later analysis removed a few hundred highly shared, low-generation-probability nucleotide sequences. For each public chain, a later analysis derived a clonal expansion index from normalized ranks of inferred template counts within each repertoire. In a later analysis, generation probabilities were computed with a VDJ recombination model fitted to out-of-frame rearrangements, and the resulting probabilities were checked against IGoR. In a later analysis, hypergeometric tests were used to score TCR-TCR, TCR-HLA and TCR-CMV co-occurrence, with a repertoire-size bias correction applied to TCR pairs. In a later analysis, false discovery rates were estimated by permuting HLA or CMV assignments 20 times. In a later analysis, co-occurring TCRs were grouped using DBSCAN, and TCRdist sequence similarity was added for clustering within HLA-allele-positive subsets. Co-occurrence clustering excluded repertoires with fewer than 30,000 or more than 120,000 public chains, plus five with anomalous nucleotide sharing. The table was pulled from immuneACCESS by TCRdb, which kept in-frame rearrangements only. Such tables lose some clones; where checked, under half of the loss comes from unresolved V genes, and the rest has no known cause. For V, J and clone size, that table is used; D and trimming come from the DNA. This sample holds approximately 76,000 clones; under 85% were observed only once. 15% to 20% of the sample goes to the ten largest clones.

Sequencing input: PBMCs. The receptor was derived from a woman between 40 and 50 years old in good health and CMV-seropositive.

The DNA is as follows: TGTGCCAGCAGCCTTGGGGGGGGGAACGAGCAGTACTTC. Protein translation: CASSLGGGNEQYF. This sequence uses TRBV7-6 and TRBJ2-7, with 7 bases in between that match TRBD2. Including the terminal cysteine and phenylalanine, the CDR3 comprises 13 residues. Only the CDR3 region is kept as DNA, spanning 39 bases read in frame from base 1. The germline V gene yields SGHVS for CDR1 and FNYEAQ for CDR2. V is cut back by 5 bases and J by 5 bases, with 6 bases in the junction unmatched.